The present T cell receptor beta chain was sequenced within a study of T-cell memory formation after mild COVID-19. V was clipped by 4 bases and J by 2 bases; unmatched bases: 10. Germline CDR1 is MGHRA and CDR2 is YSYEKL. This CDR3 is 16 amino acids long. Using its own MiXCR run on the 5' RACE reads, TCRdb lists one record per CDR3 protein. This table holds about 250,000 distinct CDR3 sequences, 15% to 19% found once. Sequencing was done on a sample of PBMCs or a T cell subset sorted from them (not recorded which). This receptor was obtained from an adult woman who had mild COVID-19 (a few samples of this study predate the infection). Cell type and time point are not known. The rearrangement links TRBV4-1 to TRBJ2-7; 8 bases agree with TRBD1. CDR3 sequence reads: CASSLAAGQETYEQYF. In DNA, the CDR3 is TGCGCCAGCAGCCTTGCTGCGGGACAGGAGACCTACGAGCAGTACTTC.